This T cell receptor (beta chain) stems from a study of T cells after yellow fever vaccination. Study-level background: Fractions containing few cells were prepared with SMART-Seq v4 Ultra Low Input. Whole-study findings and limits: Though it reached lower strength, the secondary response hit its peak faster, day 5 versus 15.

In germline, CDR1 is SGHAT, CDR2 FQNNGV. V lost 3 bases, J lost 2 bases, and 10 bases lay in between. The CDR3 has 14 residues. Using its own MiXCR run on the 5' RACE reads, TCRdb lists one record per CDR3 protein. The sample gives around 310,000 distinct CDR3 sequences, about 3.5% of which show up once; around 24% is in the top ten. At least ten counts were recorded for this clonotype. Its antigen is as yet unknown. The source material was PBMCs, sampled on the day of the yellow fever booster vaccination. The gene calls are TRBV11-2 and TRBJ2-5, with D perhaps TRBD2 (6 bases). This clonotype was sampled from a man between 18 and 35 years old who received the YFV17D yellow fever vaccine. DNA of the CDR3: TGTGCCAGCAGCTTGTCGGGAGTACAAGAGACCCAGTACTTC. Protein product: CASSLSGVQETQYF.